This T cell receptor (beta chain) was captured by sequencing in a study of control samples from healthy donors and cancer patients. The protocol was immunoSEQ multiplex PCR, while the TCRdb copy is restricted to in-frame clones and leaves out a portion. The sample lists 150,000 to 200,000 clones; 90% to 95% were seen once. This clone was recorded only once. The CDR3 has 18 amino acids. Germline lookup yields CDR1 MDHEN and CDR2 SYDVKM. V was pared by 5 bases and J by 2 bases, with 23 bases between. V and J are TRBV28 and TRBJ2-3; tentatively, D is TRBD1 (5 bases). Material for sequencing was blood. This sequence was found in a woman aged 18-30 years in good health. The DNA of the CDR3 is TGTGCCAGCAGTCCCTCCGGATTAGGGGTGACGATCACAGATACGCAGTATTTT. Translation gives CASSPSGLGVTITDTQYF.